These 7 T cell receptor beta chains came from one sample sequenced in a study of blood T cell repertoires in COVID-19. The table came from immunoSEQ multiplex PCR; TCRdb's copy has only in-frame clones and leaves some out. Seen here are about 250,000 clones, 85% observed once, and the top ten hold 9.1%. The sample comprised PBMCs or T cells enriched from blood (not recorded which). These receptors were collected from a woman in her forties or fifties with acute COVID-19.

V is TRBV11-2 and J is TRBJ2-5, with D perhaps TRBD2 (6 bases). The CDR3 loop spans 15 amino acids. Per the germline V gene, CDR1 is SGHAT and CDR2 is FQNNGV. Trimming left V 6 bases short and J 5 bases short, with 19 bases between. The CDR3 DNA sequence: TGTGCCAGCAGTTCAAGAGGAGGGGCGAAGGAGACCCAGTACTTC. Translation: CASSSRGGAKETQYF. The entire variable domain, with the rest obtained from reference TRBV11-2 and TRBJ2-5, is as follows: EAGVAQSPRYKIIEKRQSVAFWCNPISGHATLYWYQQILGQGPKLLIQFQNNGVVDDSQLPKDRFSAERLKGVDSTLKIQPAKLEDSAVYLCASSSRGGAKETQYFGPGTRLLVL.

V is TRBV5-1 and J is TRBJ2-7; TRBD2 matches at 11 bases. CDR3 length: 16 amino acids. J gave up 3 bases and V 0 bases, and 5 bases lay outside the gene matches. From germline, CDR1 is SGHRS and CDR2 YFSETQ. The chain's CDR3 is CASSLASLAGGYEQYF. Here the CDR3 DNA reads TGCGCCAGCAGCTTGGCCAGTCTAGCGGGGGGCTACGAGCAGTACTTC.

The chain recombines TRBV12-5 with TRBJ1-1, with D uncertain. The CDR3 runs to 14 residues. CDR1 and CDR2 from the germline V gene are LGHNT and FRNRAP. V dropped 2 bases and J dropped 1 base, with 8 bases sitting between them. The CDR3 bases are TGTGCTAGTGGTTTGCAGGTTTGGAACACTGAAGCTTTCTTT. Translation: CASGLQVWNTEAFF.

The chain recombines TRBV7-2 with TRBJ1-2; 8 bases are shared with TRBD1. Germline lookup yields CDR1 SGHTA and CDR2 FQGNSA. The CDR3 totals 15 residues. V shed 5 bases and J 2 bases; nucleotides not matched to a gene: 7. CDR3: CASSPRTGNNYGYTF. The DNA of the CDR3 is TGTGCCAGCAGCCCCCGGACAGGGAACAACTATGGCTACACCTTC.

J is TRBJ1-6 and V is TRBV5-5; maybe TRBD1 (5 bases). Germline-derived CDR1 and CDR2 are SGHKS and YYEKEE (reference sequence). There are 15 residues in the CDR3. V was clipped by 3 bases and J by 2 bases, with 9 bases between them. In DNA form, the CDR3 reads TGTGCCAGCAGCTCAGGGATCACCTATAATTCACCCCTCCACTTT. As protein: CASSSGITYNSPLHF.

This clone was observed a few times. As DNA, the CDR3 is TGTGCCAGCAGCTTGGGGGGGGGACAGGGCCGACACGAAAAACTGTTTTTT. Amino acid sequence: CASSLGGGQGRHEKLFF. The rearrangement joins TRBV5-4 to TRBJ1-4; 9 bases are a match to TRBD1. The CDR3 sequence is 17 residues long. CDR1 and CDR2 from the germline V gene are SGHNT and YYREEE (reference sequence). Trimming at V came to 0 bases and at J to 8 bases, leaving 11 bases not matched to a gene.

The table lists this clone with a few counts. The chain has TRBV5-4 and TRBJ1-2; TRBD1 agrees at 7 bases. The CDR3 has 15 residues. Trimming removed 0 bases from V and 7 bases from J; junction bases left unmatched: 9. Germline values: CDR1 SGHNT, CDR2 YYREEE (reference sequence). The CDR3 DNA sequence: TGTGCCAGCAGCTTGGCCGGGACAGTAGCGACTGGCTACACCTTC. Protein product: CASSLAGTVATGYTF.